This T cell receptor beta chain is drawn from a study of low-dose radiotherapy and immunotherapy resistance in tumors. Across the whole study: Participants were given intravenous cyclophosphamide 200 mg/m2 every two weeks, one day before radiation and immunotherapy.

It was with a constant-region primer and a V-primer adapter that TCRs were amplified over roughly 19 PCR cycles. TCRdb re-analysed the reads in MiXCR, keeping a single row per CDR3 protein. The sample contains about 50,000 distinct CDR3 sequences, 12% of which appear only once. The CDR3 extends over 14 amino acids. CDR1 is GTSNPN, CDR2 SVGIG, per germline (reference sequence). V was pared by 2 bases and J by 6 bases, with 15 bases between. The time point is: before trial treatment. V usage is TRBV30 and J usage is TRBJ2-3, with D possibly TRBD2 on 6 matching bases. The receptor was isolated from a female donor with ovarian cancer. The material was PBMCs, obtained before treatment. The CDR3: CAWSNGRSLDTQYF. The CDR3 DNA follows: TGTGCCTGGAGTAACGGGAGATCTTTGGATACGCAGTATTTT. Together with reference TRBV30 and TRBJ2-3, the CDR3 gives the full variable domain: SQTIHQWPATLVQPVGSPLSLECTVEGTSNPNLYWYRQAAGRGLQLLFYSVGIGQISSEVPQNLSASRPQDRQFILSSKKLLLSDSGFYLCAWSNGRSLDTQYFGPGTRLTVL.